Detailed here is one TCR beta chain. Its target is not known. The CDR3 goes on 3 residues after the read ends, and that part is filled in from the germline J gene. CDR1 and CDR2 (germline): LNHDA, SQIVND (reference sequence). The CDR3 loop spans 13 amino acids. Repertoires were generated with immunoSEQ multiplex PCR, while TCRdb's copy carries only in-frame clones and drops some. The sample yields about 30,000 clones, of which the top ten take up around 6.6%. This specimen comes from a study of T cells in women clearing cervical HPV infection. Study in general: Women with histologically confirmed HPV16-related CIN3 or worse, 2 with invasive cancer, served as cases. Broader study findings: CIN3+ cases had significantly higher TCR repertoire richness than controls, but evenness did not differ. T-cell numbers per sample were unknown and may explain richness differences.

The clonotype comes from a woman between 18 and 75 years old with a cervical HPV16 infection that either progressed to CIN3+ or cleared (not recorded which). This rearrangement joins TRBV19 to TRBJ1-1, with 8 nucleotides matching TRBD1. The sequencing sample was made of blood buffy coat. The sequenced part of the CDR3 DNA is TGTGCCAGTAGTATAACCGGACAGGGAGAA. It translates to CASSITGQGE. The full CDR3 sequence reads CASSITGQGEAFF.